This entry concerns a single T cell receptor beta chain. PCR or immunohistochemistry showed mismatch repair deficiency in every enrolled patient. The sample originates from a study of PD-1 blockade in mismatch repair-deficient tumors. At the level of the study: All were previously treated, progressing patients with eleven to twelve mismatch repair-deficient cancer types.

Sequenced by immunoSEQ multiplex PCR; TCRdb stores in-frame clones only, minus some. This sample carries some 48,000 clones, under 85% of them seen once, and the ten largest clones take less than 3.5%. The CDR3 totals 15 residues. From germline, CDR1 is SGHTA and CDR2 FQGNSA. J was trimmed by 10 bases and V by 5 bases; bases with no gene match: 11. The sequences come from PBMCs, collected before pembrolizumab treatment. The source is an adult with mismatch repair-deficient cancer. This chain links TRBV7-2 with TRBJ2-1; 10 bases match TRBD2. The CDR3 region has the DNA TGTGCCAGCAGCAGTGTTTGGGGTAGCGGGAGGGAGCAGTTCTTC. Amino acids: CASSSVWGSGREQFF.